This T cell receptor (beta chain) was obtained from a study of blood T cell repertoires in COVID-19 (dated by TCRdb to about 2020). In the study overall: Samples from collaborators originated in the United States, Italy and Spain and spanned both the acute and convalescent phases of COVID-19. Where HLA class I and class II types were available, the types were taken from metadata supplied by the sample provider, not from assay-based typing. Samples came from the ongoing ImmuneRACE study (first 160 participants) plus 1,254 subjects from 6 global collaborators. The material from the prospective study consisted of cDNA or gDNA derived from T cells, B-cell-depleted T cells, or PBMCs. A freely available public database, intended as a resource for researchers studying the immune response to SARS-CoV-2, is where the repertoires were released. The dataset comprised deeply sampled blood TCRbeta repertoires from subjects exposed to, actively infected with, or recovered from COVID-19. The sample metadata nearly always contained a de-identified subject ID, COVID-19 status, age in years and sex. Findings and caveats that apply to the study as a whole: The amount of clinical and demographic metadata varied by source and participant and was provided uncurated.

In Seattle, one collaborating source enrolled patients while the infection was active and tracked those patients longitudinally over the course of disease. Whole blood was collected in K2EDTA tubes by collaborating institutions according to the institutions' own protocols. For TCRbeta analysis, collaborators shipped samples as frozen whole blood, isolated PBMCs, or DNA extracted from either of those sample types. The CDR3 runs 17 residues from the cysteine to the phenylalanine. The CDR3 DNA has 51 bases and is translated from base 1. The junction shows trimming of 4 bases on V and 4 bases on J, and the gene matches do not reach 13 bases of it. In the germline V gene, CDR1 corresponds to SGHTA and CDR2 to FQGNSA. About this clone: What antigen it recognizes has not been identified. Base qualities are not at hand, and no much larger clone is one base apart.

TCRbeta CDR3 regions were amplified from genomic DNA using the immunoSEQ Assay, a bias-controlled multiplex PCR. Turning to the authors' computational methods: The number of nucleated cells in each sample was estimated by amplification of reference gene primers within the assay. To quantify the absolute abundance of each unique TCRbeta CDR3 rearrangement, sequence reads were collapsed and filtered. For each sample, productive Simpson clonality was calculated by taking the square root of Simpson's diversity index across productive rearrangements. TCRdb retrieved this table from immuneACCESS and kept in-frame rearrangements only. Not all clones are present; in checked studies, unresolved V genes account for under half, and no reason is known for the remainder. That table furnishes V, J and clone size, whereas the DNA furnished D and trimming. The sample contains about 500,000 clones, roughly 89% of them found a single time. Of the sample, about 0.91% is held by the ten largest clones.

This sequence uses TRBV7-2 and TRBJ2-5, with 9 bases matching TRBD2. Material for sequencing was peripheral blood. This TCR was sampled from a man aged 18 to 35 with COVID-19, enrolled during active disease. CDR3 sequence: CASSSSRGGGVRETQYF. The base sequence is TGTGCCAGCAGCTCCTCGCGCGGCGGGGGGGTGAGAGAGACCCAGTACTTC.